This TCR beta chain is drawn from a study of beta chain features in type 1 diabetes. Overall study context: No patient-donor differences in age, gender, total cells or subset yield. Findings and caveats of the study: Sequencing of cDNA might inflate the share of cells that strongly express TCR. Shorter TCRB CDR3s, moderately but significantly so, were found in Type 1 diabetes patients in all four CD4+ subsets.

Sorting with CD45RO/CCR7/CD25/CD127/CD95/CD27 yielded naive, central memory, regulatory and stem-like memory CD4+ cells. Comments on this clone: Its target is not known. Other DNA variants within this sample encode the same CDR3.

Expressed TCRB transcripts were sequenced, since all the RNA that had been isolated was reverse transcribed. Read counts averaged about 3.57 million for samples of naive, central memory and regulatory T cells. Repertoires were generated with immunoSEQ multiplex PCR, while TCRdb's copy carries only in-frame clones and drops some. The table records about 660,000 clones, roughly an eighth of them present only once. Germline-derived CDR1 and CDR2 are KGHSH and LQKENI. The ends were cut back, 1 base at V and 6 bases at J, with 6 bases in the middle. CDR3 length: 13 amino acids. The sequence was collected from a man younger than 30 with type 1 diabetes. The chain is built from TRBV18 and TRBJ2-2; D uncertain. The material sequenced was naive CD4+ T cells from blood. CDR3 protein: CASSPQGPGELFF. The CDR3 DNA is TGTGCCAGCTCACCACAGGGCCCCGGGGAGCTGTTTTTT. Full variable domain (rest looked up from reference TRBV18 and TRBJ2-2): NAGVMQNPRHLVRRRGQEARLRCSPMKGHSHVYWYRQLPEEGLKFMVYLQKENIIDESGMPKERFSAEFPKEGPSILRIQQVVRGDSAAYFCASSPQGPGELFFGEGSRLTVL.